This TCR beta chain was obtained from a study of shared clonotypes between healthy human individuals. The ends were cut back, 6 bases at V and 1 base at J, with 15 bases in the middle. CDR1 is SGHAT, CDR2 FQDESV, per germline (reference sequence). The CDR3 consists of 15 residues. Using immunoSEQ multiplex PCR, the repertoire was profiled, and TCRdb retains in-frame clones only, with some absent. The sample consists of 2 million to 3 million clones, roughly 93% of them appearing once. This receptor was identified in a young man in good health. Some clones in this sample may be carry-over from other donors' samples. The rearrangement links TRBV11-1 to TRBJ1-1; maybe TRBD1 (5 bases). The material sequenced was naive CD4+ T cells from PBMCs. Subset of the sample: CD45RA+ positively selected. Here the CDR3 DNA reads TGTGCCAGCAGACCTATTACAGGCCGGAACACTGAAGCTTTCTTT. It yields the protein CASRPITGRNTEAFF.